These T cell receptor beta chains were read from a single sample in a study of cytomegalovirus exposure and HLA in healthy donors. The table came from immunoSEQ multiplex PCR; TCRdb's copy has only in-frame clones and leaves some out. The data show roughly 160,000 clones, 75% to 85% seen once. Material: PBMCs. The origin of the receptors is a woman in her fifties or sixties in good health and CMV-seronegative. Each CDR3 is given with its conserved first and last residue. Each record gives: V gene, J gene, clone size, D gene, CDR3 protein, CDR3 DNA. A D gene is named only where the DNA matches it firmly. Only some rows state a clone size, as once, few, many or a class for expanded clones.

>TRBV19|TRBJ2-1|-|TRBD2
CASSIDPSGRHNEQFF
TGTGCCAGTAGTATAGACCCTAGCGGGAGACACAATGAGCAGTTCTTC
>TRBV19|TRBJ1-5|-|-
CASSIQVNQPQHF
TGTGCCAGTAGTATCCAGGTCAATCAGCCCCAGCATTTT
>TRBV5-8|TRBJ1-2|-|-
CASSLVGRIHHHYTF
TGTGCCAGCAGCTTGGTAGGCAGGATTCATCATCACTACACCTTC
>TRBV7-2|TRBJ2-7|few|-
CASSLYPSWEQYF
TGTGCCAGCAGCCTCTACCCCTCCTGGGAGCAGTACTTC
>TRBV27|TRBJ2-7|-|TRBD2
CASSYAGEFSYEQYF
TGTGCCAGCAGTTACGCGGGAGAGTTCTCCTACGAGCAGTACTTC
>TRBV28|TRBJ1-4|-|-
CASRRGTYSTNEKLFF
TGTGCCAGCAGGCGCGGGACGTACTCAACTAATGAAAAACTGTTTTTT
>TRBV19|TRBJ1-4|-|-
CASGAANNEKLFF
TGTGCCAGTGGGGCAGCAAATAATGAAAAACTGTTTTTT
>TRBV2|TRBJ1-1|few|-
CASSGRQNTEAFF
TGTGCCAGCAGTGGCAGGCAGAACACTGAAGCTTTCTTT
>TRBV18|TRBJ1-5|-|-
CASSPDRNQPQHF
TGTGCCAGCTCACCCGACAGAAATCAGCCCCAGCATTTT
>TRBV11-2|TRBJ2-1|-|TRBD2
CASSLRTSGYNEQFF
TGTGCCAGCAGCTTAAGGACTAGCGGTTACAATGAGCAGTTCTTC
>TRBV7-9|TRBJ2-2|-|-
CASSLGIGELFF
TGTGCCAGCAGCCTCGGGATCGGGGAGCTGTTTTTT
>TRBV11-3|TRBJ2-2|-|-
CASSLERNTGELFF
TGTGCCAGCAGCTTAGAGAGGAACACCGGGGAGCTGTTTTTT
>TRBV28|TRBJ1-5|-|-
CASLWSRYSNQPQHF
TGTGCCAGCCTCTGGAGCCGATATAGCAATCAGCCCCAGCATTTT
>TRBV5-6|TRBJ1-1|-|TRBD1
CASSFGQGLSTEAFF
TGTGCCAGCAGCTTCGGACAGGGTTTATCGACTGAAGCTTTCTTT
>TRBV4-1|TRBJ2-1|-|TRBD2
CASSQWKREGRNEQFF
TGCGCCAGCAGCCAATGGAAGCGGGAGGGCCGAAATGAGCAGTTCTTC
>TRBV5-1|TRBJ2-3|few|TRBD2
CASSSTSGGGTDTQYF
TGCGCCAGCAGCTCAACTAGCGGGGGGGGCACAGATACGCAGTATTTT
>TRBV5-4|TRBJ2-3|-|TRBD2
CASSLGLAGPATDTQYF
TGTGCCAGCAGCTTAGGACTAGCGGGCCCAGCCACAGATACGCAGTATTTT
>TRBV28|TRBJ1-5|-|-
CASSLMTGNQPQHF
TGTGCCAGCAGTTTAATGACGGGGAATCAGCCCCAGCATTTT
>TRBV5-6|TRBJ2-2|-|-
CASSFYRERYTGELFF
TGTGCCAGCAGCTTTTACCGGGAACGGTACACCGGGGAGCTGTTTTTT
>TRBV7-9|TRBJ1-4|once|-
CASSLVALEKLFF
TGTGCCAGCAGCTTAGTGGCTCTGGAAAAACTGTTTTTT
>TRBV18|TRBJ2-2|once|TRBD1
CASQGTGDTGELFF
TGTGCCAGCCAAGGAACAGGGGACACCGGGGAGCTGTTTTTT
>TRBV5-6|TRBJ2-7|once|-
CASSINHRVGEQYF
TGTGCCAGCAGCATAAATCACAGGGTGGGCGAGCAGTACTTC
>TRBV5-1|TRBJ2-7|-|-
CASSLVGQRSDRYF
TGCGCCAGCAGCTTGGTCGGACAGCGATCGGATAGGTACTTC
>TRBV28|TRBJ1-1|-|-
CASSLRGLQIVGGTEAFF
TGTGCCAGCAGTTTACGGGGACTGCAAATTGTGGGAGGCACTGAAGCTTTCTTT
>TRBV7-9|TRBJ1-2|-|-
CASSLGPVDGYTF
TGTGCCAGCAGCTTAGGTCCAGTTGATGGCTACACCTTC
>TRBV5-1|TRBJ2-7|-|TRBD1
CASSSGQGAGEQYF
TGCGCCAGCAGCTCCGGACAGGGGGCTGGGGAGCAGTACTTC
>TRBV4-1|TRBJ1-4|-|-
CASNSGRGLNEKLFF
TGCGCCAGCAATAGCGGGCGAGGGCTTAATGAAAAACTGTTTTTT
>TRBV28|TRBJ1-1|-|TRBD1
CASSLGQAATEAFF
TGTGCCAGCAGTTTGGGACAGGCGGCCACTGAAGCTTTCTTT
>TRBV19|TRBJ2-7|-|TRBD2
CASSIGGGAGEQYF
TGTGCCAGTAGTATCGGCGGGGGGGCCGGAGAGCAGTACTTC
>TRBV4-2|TRBJ2-2|-|TRBD2
CASSQDDGAGGVGELFF
TGTGCCAGCAGCCAAGATGATGGAGCGGGGGGGGTCGGGGAGCTGTTTTTT
>TRBV19|TRBJ1-1|once|TRBD1
CASTFRTGGGLGAFF
TGTGCCAGTACCTTCAGGACAGGGGGCGGTCTCGGAGCTTTCTTT
>TRBV5-5|TRBJ1-1|-|-
CASSPNAGDTEAFF
TGTGCCAGCAGCCCTAATGCAGGGGACACTGAAGCTTTCTTT
>TRBV5-1|TRBJ2-1|-|TRBD2
CASTVSSGRADEQFF
TGCGCCAGCACCGTTTCTAGCGGGAGAGCGGATGAGCAGTTCTTC
>TRBV7-2|TRBJ2-1|-|TRBD2
CASSLVIGTSYEQFF
TGTGCCAGCAGCTTAGTCATCGGGACTAGCTATGAGCAGTTCTTC
>TRBV7-2|TRBJ1-4|-|-
CASSLGGGSEKLFF
TGTGCCAGCAGCTTAGGGGGGGGAAGTGAAAAACTGTTTTTT
>TRBV27|TRBJ2-3|-|TRBD1
CASSTGGTDTQYF
TGTGCCAGCAGCACAGGGGGCACAGATACGCAGTATTTT
>TRBV6-1|TRBJ2-1|-|TRBD1
CATISGGTGSNEQFF
TGTGCCACCATCAGCGGAGGGACAGGGTCCAATGAGCAGTTCTTC
>TRBV5-1|TRBJ1-1|few|TRBD1
CASSFRQGADTEAFF
TGCGCCAGCAGCTTCAGACAGGGGGCTGACACTGAAGCTTTCTTT
>TRBV7-2|TRBJ2-7|few|-
CASSRGGVTAYEQYF
TGTGCCAGCAGCAGGGGGGGGGTGACTGCCTACGAGCAGTACTTC
>TRBV28|TRBJ1-2|-|TRBD1
CASRLQGARGGYTF
TGTGCCAGCAGGTTACAGGGGGCGCGTGGGGGCTACACCTTC
>TRBV6-5|TRBJ1-3|once|-
CASSPTGVSGNTIYF
TGTGCCAGCAGTCCGACGGGAGTCTCTGGAAACACCATATATTTT
>TRBV7-2|TRBJ2-1|-|TRBD2
CASSLMASGGREQFF
TGTGCCAGCAGCTTAATGGCTAGCGGGGGGCGGGAGCAGTTCTTC
>TRBV5-1|TRBJ2-1|-|-
CASSLVASTYNEQFF
TGCGCCAGCAGCTTGGTGGCTAGCACATACAATGAGCAGTTCTTC
>TRBV14|TRBJ1-4|-|-
CASSQRSLGFEKLFF
TGTGCCAGCAGCCAAAGGAGTCTGGGTTTCGAAAAACTGTTTTTT
>TRBV7-2|TRBJ1-1|-|-
CASSLDRWGTEAFF
TGTGCCAGCAGCTTAGACAGGTGGGGCACTGAAGCTTTCTTT
>TRBV10-3|TRBJ2-2|-|-
CATGEGELFF
TGTGCCACCGGGGAAGGGGAGCTGTTTTTT
>TRBV7-9|TRBJ1-1|-|-
CSSSPRESAFF
TGTTCCAGCAGCCCCCGAGAGTCAGCTTTCTTT
>TRBV11-2|TRBJ2-7|-|TRBD1
CASSGDRFPYEQYF
TGTGCCAGCAGCGGGGACAGGTTCCCCTACGAGCAGTACTTC
>TRBV5-1|TRBJ2-7|few|-
CASSLVDSSYEQYF
TGCGCCAGCAGCTTGGTGGACAGCTCCTACGAGCAGTACTTC
>TRBV2|TRBJ2-1|-|-
CASSEEQVTYNEQFF
TGTGCCAGCAGTGAAGAGCAGGTCACCTACAATGAGCAGTTCTTC